Following are 14 T cell receptor beta chains from one sample sequenced in a study of T cell responses to AZD1222 COVID-19 vaccine. Measured with immunoSEQ multiplex PCR; TCRdb has only the in-frame clones, and not every one. There are about 130,000 clones in the sample; 87% occur only once, and roughly 1.5% lies in the top ten. The sequencing used peripheral blood, collected on day 0 of AZD1222 vaccination. The receptor set was obtained from an adult in good health.

This clone was picked up one time. This rearrangement joins TRBV28 to TRBJ1-2, with 7 nucleotides matching TRBD1. CDR3 length equals 15 residues. The germline V gene has CDR1 MDHEN and CDR2 SYDVKM. With V trimmed by 2 bases and J by 8 bases, 11 bases remained unmatched. The CDR3 region is CASSLADRAFQGYTF. CDR3 bases: TGTGCCAGCAGTTTAGCCGACAGGGCGTTTCAAGGCTACACCTTC.

Points on this clone: The conserved final phenylalanine or tryptophan is absent from the CDR3, which likely points to a read error. It is unclear where the CDR3 begins or ends on the DNA, so no DNA is shown, and the CDR3 is as TCRdb lists it. The chain is built from TRBV20-1 and TRBJ1-1; TRBD1, as called in the table, went unchecked against the DNA. Including both end residues, the CDR3 is 11 amino acids long. The V gene's germline CDR1 is DFQATT and CDR2 SNEGSKA (reference sequence). The CDR3 region is CSARDVQGGVL.

This sequence joins TRBV13 and TRBJ2-7; perhaps TRBD1 as D (6 bases). CDR1 and CDR2 from the germline V gene are PRHDT and FYEKMQ (reference sequence). V was cut by 5 bases and J by 7 bases, with 18 bases left in between. The CDR3 has 14 amino acids. The CDR3 nucleotides are TGTGCCAGCAGCCCCCCCGGGACACCCGGGGAGCAGTACTTC. Translation gives CASSPPGTPGEQYF. Drawing the rest from reference TRBV13 and TRBJ2-7, the complete variable domain is AAGVIQSPRHLIKEKRETATLKCYPIPRHDTVYWYQQGPGQDPQFLISFYEKMQSDKGSIPDRFSAQQFSDYHSELNMSSLELGDSALYFCASSPPGTPGEQYFGPGTRLTVT.

The chain has TRBV24-1 and TRBJ1-2; D is uncertain. Germline V lookup: CDR1 KGHDR, CDR2 SFDVKD. This CDR3 has 14 amino acids. The germline V and J ends were trimmed by 3 bases and 3 bases, with 10 bases remaining between them. CDR3 bases: TGTGCCACCAGTGATCGTAACTCCTACTATGGCTACACCTTC. Encoded protein: CATSDRNSYYGYTF.

V and J are TRBV5-1 and TRBJ2-5, with D perhaps TRBD2 (6 bases). Trimming removed 3 bases from V and 3 bases from J, with 12 bases in between. The CDR3 is made up of 14 amino acids. CDR1 and CDR2 (germline): SGHRS, YFSETQ. This chain's CDR3 is CASSSGLVEETQYF. CDR3 coding DNA: TGCGCCAGCAGCTCGGGACTCGTAGAAGAGACCCAGTACTTC.

The chain recombines TRBV28 with TRBJ2-7, with 8 bases that match TRBD1. The CDR3 length is 13 residues. Per germline, CDR1 MDHEN and CDR2 SYDVKM. V trimming: 4 bases; J trimming: 3 bases; junction bases outside the gene matches: 2. CDR3 DNA: TGTGCCAGCAGTTCCGGACAGGGCTACGAGCAGTACTTC. Its protein is CASSSGQGYEQYF.

This chain joins TRBV6-2 or TRBV6-3 and TRBJ2-7; TRBD1 aligns across 9 bases. V lost 7 bases and J lost 7; bases outside the gene matches: 11. The CDR3 length is 14 residues. Germline V CDR1 and CDR2: MNHEY, SVGEGT. CDR3 bases: TGTGCCAGCATCCCGGACAGGGGAGAATGGGAGCAGTACTTC. Protein product: CASIPDRGEWEQYF.

The gene calls are TRBV7-2 and TRBJ1-2, with a possible D match to TRBD1 (6 bases). Germline-derived CDR1 and CDR2 are SGHTA and FQGNSA. The V and J ends lost 1 base and 8 bases respectively, with 14 bases between them. This CDR3 contains 14 residues. CDR3 in amino acids: CASSLVGRGYGYTF. DNA of the CDR3: TGTGCCAGCAGCTTAGTGGGCAGGGGTTACGGCTACACCTTC.

This chain joins TRBV11-2 and TRBJ1-2; the D is unclear. Trimming shortened V by 5 bases and J by 4 bases, and 17 bases separated the two germline ends. The length of the CDR3 is 15 residues. Germline CDR1 SGHAT, CDR2 FQNNGV. CDR3: CASSPLGPPGYGYTF. The CDR3 region has the DNA TGTGCCAGCAGCCCCTTGGGCCCCCCGGGCTATGGCTACACCTTC.

CDR3 nucleotides: TGCGCCAGCACCTCCTCGCTTGGGGTTGAGCAGTACTTC. Translating it yields CASTSSLGVEQYF. The chain employs TRBV5-1 and TRBJ2-7; D unclear. Trimming removed 6 bases from V and 7 bases from J, with 17 bases in between. The CDR3 length is 13 residues. Germline V lookup: CDR1 SGHRS, CDR2 YFSETQ.

V usage is TRBV29-1 and J usage is TRBJ1-1; D possibly corresponds to TRBD1 (6 bases). Germline values: CDR1 SQVTM, CDR2 ANQGSEA. CDR3 length: 14 residues. Trimming cost V 7 bases and J 0 bases, with 15 bases left between them. This CDR3 reads CSAGGGSMNTEAFF. The CDR3 DNA follows: TGCAGCGCCGGGGGGGGCTCCATGAACACTGAAGCTTTCTTT.

This chain links TRBV4-2 with TRBJ1-4; 12 positions match TRBD1. From germline, CDR1 is LGHNA and CDR2 YNFKEQ. Trimming at V came to 0 bases and at J to 10 bases, leaving 3 bases not matched to a gene. This CDR3 region has 15 residues. CDR3 sequence (DNA): TGTGCCAGCAGCCAAGAGGGGGACAGGGGGCGAAAACTGTTTTTT. The encoded protein is CASSQEGDRGRKLFF.

The genes are TRBV12-3 or TRBV12-4 and TRBJ1-2; possible D gene TRBD1, 6 bases. The CDR3 loop spans 12 amino acids. Trimming removed 5 bases from V and 5 bases from J, with 9 bases in between. CDR3 nucleotide sequence: TGTGCCAGCAGTGCTACAGGGTATGGCTACACCTTC. This translates into CASSATGYGYTF.

The chain uses TRBV7-9 and TRBJ1-5, with D maybe TRBD1 (5 bases). V lost 1 base to trimming and J lost 2 bases, with 9 bases between them. Germline V lookup: CDR1 SEHNR, CDR2 FQNEAQ (reference sequence). The CDR3 consists of 15 residues. CDR3 coding DNA: TGTGCCAGCAGCTTAGGGAGGGACGGCAATCAGCCCCAGCATTTT. This encodes CASSLGRDGNQPQHF.